This is a list of T cell receptor beta chains from one sample in a study of shared clonotypes between healthy human individuals. Sequencing used immunoSEQ multiplex PCR; TCRdb keeps in-frame clones, though not all of them. The sample holds 1,500,000 or so clones, roughly 96% seen once. The specimen was naive CD4+ T cells sorted from blood. The receptors were sampled from a man aged 25-40 years in good health. Both conserved end residues are part of each CDR3. The D gene is left open where the match is weak.

d_gene: .
len: 15
v_gene: TRBV9
CDR3aa: CASSVGQTGANVLTF

d_gene: .
len: 11
v_gene: TRBV7-9
CDR3aa: CASTPSDTQYF

d_gene: TRBD2
len: 14
v_gene: TRBV6-5
CDR3aa: CASREALAQAEQFF

d_gene: .
len: 14
v_gene: TRBV7-6
CDR3aa: CASSRLGGSYEQYF

d_gene: TRBD2
len: 15
v_gene: TRBV5-1
CDR3aa: CASSSGLAHSYEQYF

d_gene: .
len: 13
v_gene: TRBV14
CDR3aa: CASSQRGSYGYTF

d_gene: TRBD2
len: 16
v_gene: TRBV15
CDR3aa: CATSRDSSGLTDTQYF

d_gene: .
len: 12
v_gene: TRBV10-1
CDR3aa: CASSELGGEQFF

d_gene: TRBD2
len: 15
v_gene: TRBV9
CDR3aa: CASERGPSSYNEQFF

d_gene: .
len: 15
v_gene: TRBV18
CDR3aa: CASSPDGASTDTQYF

d_gene: TRBD2
len: 15
v_gene: TRBV29-1
CDR3aa: CSVGRLAGGTDTQYF

d_gene: TRBD1
len: 14
v_gene: TRBV18
CDR3aa: CASSPGTGDEKLFF

d_gene: .
len: 11
v_gene: TRBV11-2
CDR3aa: CASSSLYEQYF

d_gene: TRBD1
len: 14
v_gene: TRBV11-2
CDR3aa: CASSLRGPQYEQYF

d_gene: .
len: 16
v_gene: TRBV18
CDR3aa: CASSPQVTSSGNTIYF

d_gene: .
len: 14
v_gene: TRBV5-4
CDR3aa: CASSFPTGEETQYF